The rows below give T cell receptor beta chains drawn from one sample of a study of identifying expanded T cells in peripheral blood. The repertoire was sequenced with immunoSEQ multiplex PCR; TCRdb's copy has only in-frame clones and lacks some. Here the sample spans around 80,000 clones, about 90% being singletons. Material for sequencing was blood. The source of these receptors is a person between 18 and 75 years old in good health. CDR3s include the opening cysteine and the closing phenylalanine or tryptophan. Each record gives: clone size, V gene, D gene, J gene, CDR3 DNA, CDR3 protein. D genes are given only for firm matches. Rows give clone size only sometimes, using once, few, many, or a class for an expanded clone.

>.|TRBV19|.|TRBJ1-4
TGTGCCAGTAGTATAGATCTTGCCGGGAGTGAAAAACTGTTTTTT
CASSIDLAGSEKLFF
>.|TRBV7-9|.|TRBJ2-1
TGTGCCAGCAGCTCCCTTTTCAATGAGCAGTTCTTC
CASSSLFNEQFF
>.|TRBV27|.|TRBJ1-2
TGTGCCAGCAGTTTTGGGGCAGGCCGAGCTAACTATGGCTACACCTTC
CASSFGAGRANYGYTF
>.|TRBV19|TRBD1|TRBJ2-7
TGTGCCACCGCACGCCAAGGGGGCCTCACCTCGGGCGAGCAGTACTTC
CATARQGGLTSGEQYF
>.|TRBV29-1|.|TRBJ2-7
TGCAGCGTTGTAGGCGCGAGGACCTTCGGCGACGAGCAGTACTTC
CSVVGARTFGDEQYF
>.|TRBV6-1|.|TRBJ2-7
TGTGCCAGCGGGACGAAGTACGAGCAGTACTTC
CASGTKYEQYF
>.|TRBV10-3|TRBD1|TRBJ2-7
TGTGCCATCAGTGAGTCTATGACAGGGGAGCAGTACTTC
CAISESMTGEQYF
>.|TRBV27|.|TRBJ1-1
TGTGCCAGCAGTTTATCTCGACCCACTATCCAGACAGAGGGGAGCACTGAAGCTTTCTTT
CASSLSRPTIQTEGSTEAFF
>.|TRBV27|.|TRBJ2-3
TGTGCCAGCAGCCGGGGTGATGTAAATACGCAGTATTTT
CASSRGDVNTQYF
>.|TRBV5-6|.|TRBJ2-1
TGTGCCAGCAGCTTGGCTTTGAACAATGAGCAGTTCTTC
CASSLALNNEQFF
>.|TRBV18|.|TRBJ2-3
TGTGCCAGCTCACGGACAGGGAGGGCAGATACGCAGTATTTT
CASSRTGRADTQYF
>.|TRBV10-3|TRBD1|TRBJ1-2
TGTGCCATCAGTGATATAGGGGGCTTTGGCTACACCTTC
CAISDIGGFGYTF
>.|TRBV9|.|TRBJ2-2
TGTGCCAGCAGCGTTAGCGGAATCGGGGAGCTGTTTTTT
CASSVSGIGELFF
>.|TRBV28|.|TRBJ2-5
TGTGCCAGCAGTCTCCTTCAGACAGGAGGGGGAGAGACCCAGTACTTC
CASSLLQTGGGETQYF
>.|TRBV6-5|.|TRBJ2-3
TGTGCCAGCAGTTATTCCGGTTTGGCGGCGCAGTATTTT
CASSYSGLAAQYF
>once|TRBV28|.|TRBJ2-3
TGTGCCAGCAGTTTCAGGCAGAACACAGATACGCAGTATTTT
CASSFRQNTDTQYF
>.|TRBV7-2|.|TRBJ2-4
TGTGCCAGCAGCTTAGGCCAAGCATCCAAAAACATTCAGTACTTC
CASSLGQASKNIQYF
>.|TRBV7-2|.|TRBJ1-2
TGTGCCAGCAGCTCGCCCGACCCGGCCCGGGGTGATGGCTACACCTTC
CASSSPDPARGDGYTF
>.|TRBV6-4|.|TRBJ2-2
TGTGCCAGCAGTGAAGAGGCTAGCCACACCGGGGAGCTGTTTTTT
CASSEEASHTGELFF
>.|TRBV28|.|TRBJ2-2
TGTGCCAGCATTATCCCCGAATTGTGGGGCGGTGTAGGGGAGCTGTTTTTT
CASIIPELWGGVGELFF
>.|TRBV19|.|TRBJ2-7
TGTGCCAGTAGTATAGGGCGGGGTGACCTATACGAGCAGTACTTC
CASSIGRGDLYEQYF
>.|TRBV10-3|.|TRBJ2-1
TGTGCCATCAGTGATGGCGGCAGGGATGAGCAGTTCTTC
CAISDGGRDEQFF
>.|TRBV7-9|TRBD2|TRBJ2-5
TGTGCCAGCAGCTCCGGGACTAGCGGGACGTCGTACCAAGAGACCCAGTACTTC
CASSSGTSGTSYQETQYF
>.|TRBV18|.|TRBJ2-1
TGTGCCAGCTCACAACAGGGAGGCTCAAACAATGAGCAGTTCTTC
CASSQQGGSNNEQFF
>.|TRBV5-8|.|TRBJ1-2
TGTGCCAGCAGCTTGGAGCTATGGGGGGTGGATGGCTACACCTTC
CASSLELWGVDGYTF
>.|TRBV18|TRBD1|TRBJ1-6
TGTGCCAGCTCACCGGGACAGAATAATTCACCCCTCCACTTT
CASSPGQNNSPLHF
>.|TRBV15|.|TRBJ1-1
TGTGCCACCGACGTAGGGGCTGAAGCTTTCTTT
CATDVGAEAFF
>.|TRBV14|TRBD1|TRBJ1-2
TGTGCCAGCAGCCGGGGACAGGGTAGAGGCTACACCTTC
CASSRGQGRGYTF
>.|TRBV5-1|.|TRBJ2-7
TGCGCCAGCAGCTTGAAGTCGGTCTCCTACGAGCAGTACTTC
CASSLKSVSYEQYF
>few|TRBV6-1|TRBD1|TRBJ1-2
TGTGCCAGCAGTGGGGGCTTTGACAGGGACGGCTACACCTTC
CASSGGFDRDGYTF
>.|TRBV7-9|.|TRBJ1-1
TGTGCCAGCAGCTTAGGTATAGGGGGTGAAGCTTTCTTT
CASSLGIGGEAFF